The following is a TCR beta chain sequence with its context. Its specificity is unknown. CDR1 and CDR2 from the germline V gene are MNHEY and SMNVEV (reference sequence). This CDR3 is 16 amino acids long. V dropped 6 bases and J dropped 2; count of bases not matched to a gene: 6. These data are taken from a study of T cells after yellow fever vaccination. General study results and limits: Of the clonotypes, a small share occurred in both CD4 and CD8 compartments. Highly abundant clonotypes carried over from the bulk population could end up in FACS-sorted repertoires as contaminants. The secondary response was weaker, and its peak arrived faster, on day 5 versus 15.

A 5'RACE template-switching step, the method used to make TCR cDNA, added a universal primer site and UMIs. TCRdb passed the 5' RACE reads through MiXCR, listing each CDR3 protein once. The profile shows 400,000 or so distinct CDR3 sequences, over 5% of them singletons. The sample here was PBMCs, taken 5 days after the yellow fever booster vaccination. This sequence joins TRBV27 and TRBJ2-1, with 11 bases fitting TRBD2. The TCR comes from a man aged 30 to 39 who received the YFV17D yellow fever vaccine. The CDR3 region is CASRGLAGLTYNEQFF. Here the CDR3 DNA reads TGTGCCAGCAGAGGACTAGCGGGTCTTACCTACAATGAGCAGTTCTTC.